The text below deals with one TCR beta chain. Its matching antigen is unknown. This sample's treatment: oral pan-JAK inhibitor, 5-10 mg twice daily. Punch biopsies of lesional scalp, plus peripheral blood, were taken from alopecia areata patients. V lost 2 bases and J lost 9, with 14 bases in between. CDR3 length: 14 amino acids. Germline V CDR1 and CDR2: SGHVS, FQNEAQ. Extracted RNA was reverse transcribed into cDNA, the sequencing template. The method was immunoSEQ multiplex PCR; TCRdb's version includes in-frame clones alone and lacks a portion of them. The data contain some 180,000 clones, less than 70% of them seen just once; the ten biggest clones take up about a tenth. These data are taken from a study of CD8+ T cells in alopecia areata. About the study: For 6 to 18 months, tofacitinib was taken, and 6 months off drug followed. Using the percentage of affected scalp area, treated patients' severity was scored.

General study points: More clonal than normal scalp was lesional scalp, particularly alopecia totalis/universalis.

The receptor's source is a human donor with alopecia areata. The source material was CD8+ T cells sorted from blood, sampled at week 24, from a patient treated with tofacitinib. The chain links TRBV7-8 to TRBJ1-3, with D possibly matching TRBD1 (5 bases). As DNA, the CDR3 is TGTGCCAGCAGCTTACCGAGGGGTGGAGGCACCATATATTTT. Translating gives CASSLPRGGGTIYF.